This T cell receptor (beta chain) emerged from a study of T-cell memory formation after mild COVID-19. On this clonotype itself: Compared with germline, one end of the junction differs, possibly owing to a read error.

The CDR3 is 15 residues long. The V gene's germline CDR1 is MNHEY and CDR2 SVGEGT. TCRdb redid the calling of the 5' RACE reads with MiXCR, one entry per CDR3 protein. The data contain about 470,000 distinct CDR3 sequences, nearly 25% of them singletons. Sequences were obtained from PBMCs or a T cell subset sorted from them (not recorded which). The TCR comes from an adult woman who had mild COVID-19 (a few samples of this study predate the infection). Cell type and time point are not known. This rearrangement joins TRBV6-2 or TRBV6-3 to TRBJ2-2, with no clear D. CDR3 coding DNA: TGTGCCAGCAGTCTGACTGCCCCGAATACCGGGGAGCTGTTTTTT. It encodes CASSLTAPNTGELFF.